This entry concerns a single T cell receptor (beta chain). What it binds is unknown. This specimen comes from a study of cytomegalovirus exposure and HLA in healthy donors. Study-wide background: The Caucasian-associated ancestry cluster contained 81% of the approximately 420 genotyped donors. Study-wide findings and caveats: Productive status was seen about 87% or about 30% of the time for most TCR beta V segments in an earlier analysis. Later work associated fewer than 20,000 TCR beta sequences with HLA alleles at 0.05 false discovery rate.

PCR involved 60 Vbeta and 13 Jbeta primers. Libraries were prepared by immunoSEQ multiplex PCR; TCRdb keeps only in-frame clonotypes and omits some of them. The top ten hold 2.1% of the sample, which has roughly 120,000 clones, around 67% seen once. The V gene's germline CDR1 is PRHDT and CDR2 FYEKMQ (reference sequence). The CDR3 is 16 amino acids. Trimming stripped 6 bases from V and 5 bases from J, with 19 bases between. The clonotype was recovered from a woman in her 40s in good health and CMV-seropositive. The V gene is TRBV13, the J gene TRBJ2-2, with D perhaps matching TRBD2 (6 bases). Material: PBMCs. CDR3 protein: CASRGVAGFVTGELFF. CDR3 nucleotides: TGTGCCAGCAGGGGAGTGGCGGGATTTGTTACCGGGGAGCTGTTTTTT.